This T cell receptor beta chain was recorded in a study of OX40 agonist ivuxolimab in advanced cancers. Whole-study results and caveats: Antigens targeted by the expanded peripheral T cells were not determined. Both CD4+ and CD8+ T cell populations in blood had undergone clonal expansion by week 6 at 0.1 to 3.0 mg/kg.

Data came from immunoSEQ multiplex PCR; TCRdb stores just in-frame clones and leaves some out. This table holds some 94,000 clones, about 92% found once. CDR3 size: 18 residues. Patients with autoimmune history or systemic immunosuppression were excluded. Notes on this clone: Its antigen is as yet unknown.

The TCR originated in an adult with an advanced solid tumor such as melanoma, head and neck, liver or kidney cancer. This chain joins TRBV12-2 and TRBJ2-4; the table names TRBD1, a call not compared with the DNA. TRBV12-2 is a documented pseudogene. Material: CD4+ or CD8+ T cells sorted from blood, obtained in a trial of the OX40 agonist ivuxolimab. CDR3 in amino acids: CASRLGRTGRFDKNIQYF. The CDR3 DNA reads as TGTGCAAGTCGCTTAGGTCGGACAGGGAGGTTTGACAAAAACATTCAGTACTTC.